The clone carrying this T cell receptor beta chain was recorded at least ten times. The source of the sample is a study of T-cell reconstitution after alpha-beta-depleted transplantation in children. The germline CDR1 and CDR2 sequences are SEHNR and FQNEAQ (reference sequence). This CDR3 has 14 residues. Trimming left V 5 bases short and J 3 bases short, with 14 bases between. Unique molecular identifiers were incorporated into the prepared TCRbeta library. A single record per CDR3 protein comes from TCRdb applying MiXCR to the PCR reads. The top ten clones hold roughly 2.1% of a sample with fewer than 550,000 distinct CDR3 sequences, roughly a tenth of them seen once.

The sequence was collected from a child aged 2 to 10 with inherited bone marrow failure, due to receive a stem cell transplant. The chain couples TRBV7-9 to TRBJ2-7; D assignment may be TRBD1 or TRBD2 (5 bases each). Sample: PBMCs, taken before TCRalphabeta/CD19-depleted stem cell transplant. The CDR3: CASSQGRNFYEQYF. In nucleotides, the CDR3 is TGTGCCAGCAGCCAGGGACGGAACTTCTACGAGCAGTACTTC.